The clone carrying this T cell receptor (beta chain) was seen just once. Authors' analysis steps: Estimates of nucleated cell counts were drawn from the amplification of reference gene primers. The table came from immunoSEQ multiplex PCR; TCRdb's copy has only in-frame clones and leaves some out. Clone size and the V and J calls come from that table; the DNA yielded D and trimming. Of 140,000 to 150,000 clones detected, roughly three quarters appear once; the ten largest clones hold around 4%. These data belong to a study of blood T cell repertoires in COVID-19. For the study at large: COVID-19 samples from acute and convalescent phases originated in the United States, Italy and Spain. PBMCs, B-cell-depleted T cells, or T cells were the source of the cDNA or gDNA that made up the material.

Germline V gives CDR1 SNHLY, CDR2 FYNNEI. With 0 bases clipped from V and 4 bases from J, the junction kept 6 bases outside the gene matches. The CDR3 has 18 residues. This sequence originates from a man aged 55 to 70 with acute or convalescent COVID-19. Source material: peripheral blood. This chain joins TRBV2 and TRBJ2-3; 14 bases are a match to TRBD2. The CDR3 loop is CASSEAGLAGGRSDTQYF. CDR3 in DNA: TGTGCCAGCAGTGAAGCTGGACTAGCGGGAGGCCGATCAGATACGCAGTATTTT.